A selection of T cell receptor beta chains follows, all from one sample in a study of T cells in Graves' hyperthyroidism and ophthalmopathy. TCRdb itself ran the multiplex PCR reads through MiXCR, one entry per CDR3 protein. The sample shows almost 600,000 distinct CDR3 sequences, roughly 46% of them seen only once. The sequencing input was peripheral blood or thyroid tissue (not recorded which). Receptors were obtained from a woman aged 18-29 years with Graves' hyperthyroidism. Both conserved end residues are trimmed from each CDR3. A D gene is named only where the DNA matches it firmly.

J: TRBJ2-5
V: TRBV29-1
D: .
CDR3: SGRALETQY

J: TRBJ1-1
V: TRBV20-1
D: .
CDR3: SASFDTDTEAF

J: TRBJ1-6
V: TRBV10-1
D: TRBD1
CDR3: ASSRPGQGYNSPLH

J: TRBJ1-3
V: TRBV4-3
D: .
CDR3: ASSQGNGGAGNTIY

J: TRBJ1-5
V: TRBV19
D: .
CDR3: ASSPGIYSNQPQH

J: TRBJ1-6
V: TRBV9
D: TRBD1
CDR3: ASSPPRTGGSPPH

J: TRBJ1-4
V: TRBV10-3
D: .
CDR3: AISESTGTNEKLF

J: TRBJ1-5
V: TRBV7-9
D: TRBD1
CDR3: ASSQDLTGAYSNQPQH

J: TRBJ1-2
V: TRBV30
D: TRBD1
CDR3: ASGDRGNYGYT

J: TRBJ2-2
V: TRBV19
D: .
CDR3: ASSITDVSRLWSAGELF

J: TRBJ2-2
V: TRBV7-9
D: TRBD2
CDR3: ASSPPLAGKTGELF

J: TRBJ2-3
V: TRBV2
D: .
CDR3: ASSDGGTDTQY

J: TRBJ1-5
V: TRBV2
D: TRBD1
CDR3: ASTRTGGLQPQH

J: TRBJ1-6
V: TRBV7-2
D: .
CDR3: ASSGPSNSPLH

J: TRBJ1-1
V: TRBV7-7
D: .
CDR3: ASSAGLAAYNEAF

J: TRBJ2-1
V: TRBV9
D: TRBD2
CDR3: ASSVSASGALYNEQF

J: TRBJ2-5
V: TRBV25-1
D: .
CDR3: ASSARATEVRETQY

J: TRBJ2-5
V: TRBV2
D: .
CDR3: ASSGGSVQETQY

J: TRBJ1-6
V: TRBV25-1
D: .
CDR3: ASSASSGARSPLH

J: TRBJ1-5
V: TRBV7-9
D: .
CDR3: ASSRVARGNQPQH

J: TRBJ2-6
V: TRBV2
D: TRBD2
CDR3: ASSTGLADTGANVLT

J: TRBJ2-7
V: TRBV7-8
D: .
CDR3: ASRADGEYYEQY

J: TRBJ2-7
V: TRBV24-1
D: TRBD1
CDR3: ATSDHRQGWPYEQY

J: TRBJ2-5
V: TRBV20-1
D: TRBD2
CDR3: SAPRTSGRIGETQY

J: TRBJ1-5
V: TRBV2
D: TRBD1
CDR3: ASRTGPGGSNQPQH

J: TRBJ1-3
V: TRBV6-6
D: .
CDR3: ASVWWEGNTIY

J: TRBJ1-4
V: TRBV7-2
D: .
CDR3: ASSLALGWGPSGEKLF

J: TRBJ2-6
V: TRBV30
D: .
CDR3: ALSISGANVLT

J: TRBJ1-1
V: TRBV20-1
D: .
CDR3: SASLWGAGTEAF

J: TRBJ2-7
V: TRBV9
D: TRBD2
CDR3: ASSLEAGGGDEQY

J: TRBJ1-2
V: TRBV24-1
D: TRBD1
CDR3: ANRDRGLYGYT

J: TRBJ1-1
V: TRBV5-1
D: TRBD1
CDR3: ASSESTGKNTEAF

J: TRBJ2-5
V: TRBV20-1
D: .
CDR3: SARDETQY

J: TRBJ2-2
V: TRBV5-1
D: TRBD1
CDR3: ASSATGTVTGELF

J: TRBJ1-5
V: TRBV5-1
D: .
CDR3: ASSAGTEYSNQPQH

J: TRBJ2-4
V: TRBV15
D: .
CDR3: ATSRDGITAGIQY

J: TRBJ2-2
V: TRBV20-1
D: TRBD2
CDR3: SAQWGLAGVGELF

J: TRBJ2-7
V: TRBV2
D: .
CDR3: ASISMGRENEQY

J: TRBJ2-7
V: TRBV20-1
D: .
CDR3: SARGTLAYEQY

J: TRBJ2-2
V: TRBV5-5
D: TRBD1
CDR3: ACNPGQVSTGELF

J: TRBJ2-5
V: TRBV2
D: .
CDR3: ASRLLPERETQY

J: TRBJ2-7
V: TRBV24-1
D: TRBD2
CDR3: ATSDTGTSGNHEQY

J: TRBJ2-7
V: TRBV7-4
D: .
CDR3: ASYIAGPEPYEQY

J: TRBJ2-2
V: TRBV4-1
D: .
CDR3: ASREEGSVDTGELF

J: TRBJ2-7
V: TRBV12-3/TRBV12-4
D: .
CDR3: ASSLMWRMRSGEQY

J: TRBJ1-4
V: TRBV29-1
D: .
CDR3: SVEGGRDEKLF

J: TRBJ1-2
V: TRBV12-3/TRBV12-4
D: TRBD1
CDR3: ASLRDRAPGYT

J: TRBJ2-5
V: TRBV6-1
D: .
CDR3: ASSEGTHGPQETQY